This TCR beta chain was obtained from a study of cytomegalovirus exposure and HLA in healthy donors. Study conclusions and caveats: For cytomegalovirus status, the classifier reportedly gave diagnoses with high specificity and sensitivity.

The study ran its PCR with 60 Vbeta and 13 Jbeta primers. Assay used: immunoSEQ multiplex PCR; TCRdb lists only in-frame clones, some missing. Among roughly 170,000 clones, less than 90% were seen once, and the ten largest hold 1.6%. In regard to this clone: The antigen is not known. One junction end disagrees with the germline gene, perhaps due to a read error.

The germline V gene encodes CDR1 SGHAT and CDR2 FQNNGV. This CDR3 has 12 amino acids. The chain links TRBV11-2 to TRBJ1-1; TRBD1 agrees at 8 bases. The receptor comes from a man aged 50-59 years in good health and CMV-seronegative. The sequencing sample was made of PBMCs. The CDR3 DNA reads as TGTGCCAGCAGCTTAGGCAGGGGGCGCTCAGGCTTT. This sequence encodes CASSLGRGRSGF.